This TCR beta chain was sequenced during a study of cytomegalovirus exposure and HLA in healthy donors. PCR was performed using 60 Vbeta and 13 Jbeta primers. The method was immunoSEQ multiplex PCR; TCRdb's version includes in-frame clones alone and lacks a portion of them. The table includes some 170,000 clones, over 65% detected once. The V gene end was trimmed by 6 bases and the J gene end by 4 bases; junction bases not matched to a gene: 14. In germline, CDR1 is SGHTA, CDR2 FQGNSA. This CDR3 region has 17 residues. Regarding donors, all were healthy bone marrow donors. The receptor's source is a young man in good health and CMV-seropositive. The chain joins TRBV7-2 to TRBJ2-3; 9 bases map to TRBD2. Sequenced: PBMCs. The CDR3 sequence: CASRPPSISGGADTQYF. The CDR3 DNA reads TGTGCCAGCAGGCCCCCCAGTATTAGCGGGGGAGCAGATACGCAGTATTTT.